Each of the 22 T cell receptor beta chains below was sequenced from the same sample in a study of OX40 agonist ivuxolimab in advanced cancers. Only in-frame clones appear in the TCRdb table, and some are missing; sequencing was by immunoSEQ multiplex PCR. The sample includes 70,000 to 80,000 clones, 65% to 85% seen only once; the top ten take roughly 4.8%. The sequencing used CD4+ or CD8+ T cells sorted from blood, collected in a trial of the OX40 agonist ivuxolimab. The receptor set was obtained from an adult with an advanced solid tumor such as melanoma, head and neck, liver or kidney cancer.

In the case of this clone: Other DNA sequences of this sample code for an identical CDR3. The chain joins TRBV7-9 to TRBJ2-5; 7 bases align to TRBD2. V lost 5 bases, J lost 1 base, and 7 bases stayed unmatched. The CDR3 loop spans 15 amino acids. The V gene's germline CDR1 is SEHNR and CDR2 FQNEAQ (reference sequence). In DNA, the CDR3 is TGTGCCAGCAGCCCCGCCGGCGGGAGCCAAGAGACCCAGTACTTC. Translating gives CASSPAGGSQETQYF.

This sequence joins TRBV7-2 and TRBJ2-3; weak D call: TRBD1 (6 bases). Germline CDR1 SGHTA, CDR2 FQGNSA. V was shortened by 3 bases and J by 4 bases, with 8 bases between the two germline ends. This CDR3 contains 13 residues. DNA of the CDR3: TGTGCCAGCAGCTTTACAGGGTCAGATACGCAGTATTTT. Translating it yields CASSFTGSDTQYF.

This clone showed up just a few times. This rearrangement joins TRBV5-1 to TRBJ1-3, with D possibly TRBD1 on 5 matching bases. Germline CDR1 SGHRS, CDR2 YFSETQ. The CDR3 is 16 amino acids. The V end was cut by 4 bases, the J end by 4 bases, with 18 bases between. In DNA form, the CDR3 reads TGCGCCAGCAGCGAGGCGGATCAGGGTTACGGAAACACCATATATTTT. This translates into CASSEADQGYGNTIYF.

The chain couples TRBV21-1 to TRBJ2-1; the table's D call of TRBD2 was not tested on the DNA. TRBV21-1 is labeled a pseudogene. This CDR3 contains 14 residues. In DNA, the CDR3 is TGTGCCAGAGGGACTAGCGGGAGCTACAATGAGCAGTTCTTC. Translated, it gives CARGTSGSYNEQFF.

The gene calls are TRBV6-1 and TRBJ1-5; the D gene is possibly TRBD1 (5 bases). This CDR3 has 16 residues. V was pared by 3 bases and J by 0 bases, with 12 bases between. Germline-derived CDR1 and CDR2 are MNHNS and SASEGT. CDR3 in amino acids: CASSEGRQYSNQPQHF. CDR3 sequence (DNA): TGTGCCAGCAGTGAGGGCAGACAGTATAGCAATCAGCCCCAGCATTTT.

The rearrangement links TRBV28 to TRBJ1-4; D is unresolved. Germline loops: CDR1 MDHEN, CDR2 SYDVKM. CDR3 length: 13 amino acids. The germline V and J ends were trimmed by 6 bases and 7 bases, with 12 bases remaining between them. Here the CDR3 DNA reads TGTGCCAGCAGATCAGTACGTGGTGAAAAACTGTTTTTT. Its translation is CASRSVRGEKLFF.

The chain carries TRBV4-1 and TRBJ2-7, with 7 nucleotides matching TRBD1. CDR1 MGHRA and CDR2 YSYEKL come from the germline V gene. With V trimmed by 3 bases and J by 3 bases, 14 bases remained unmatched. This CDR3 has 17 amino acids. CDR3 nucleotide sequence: TGCGCCAGCAGCCAGAAAGGGATCGGACAGGATGACTACGAGCAGTACTTC. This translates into CASSQKGIGQDDYEQYF.

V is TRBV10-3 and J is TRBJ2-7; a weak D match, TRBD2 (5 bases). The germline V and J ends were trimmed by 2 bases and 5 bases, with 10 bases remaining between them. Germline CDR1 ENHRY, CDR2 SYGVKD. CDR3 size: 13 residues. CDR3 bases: TGTGCCATCAGTGAGCGGACTGATCACGAGCAGTACTTC. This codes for CAISERTDHEQYF.

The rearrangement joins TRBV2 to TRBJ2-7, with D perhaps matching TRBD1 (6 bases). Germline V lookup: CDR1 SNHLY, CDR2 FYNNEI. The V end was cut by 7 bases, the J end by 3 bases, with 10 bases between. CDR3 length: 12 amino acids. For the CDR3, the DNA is TGTGCCAGCAACAGGGATGGCTACGAGCAGTACTTC. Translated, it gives CASNRDGYEQYF.

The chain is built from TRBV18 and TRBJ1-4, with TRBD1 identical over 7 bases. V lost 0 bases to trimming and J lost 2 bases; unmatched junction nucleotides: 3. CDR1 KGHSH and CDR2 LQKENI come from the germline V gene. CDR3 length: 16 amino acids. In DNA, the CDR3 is TGTGCCAGCTCACCACCGGGACAGCTGACTAATGAAAAACTGTTTTTT. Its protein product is CASSPPGQLTNEKLFF.

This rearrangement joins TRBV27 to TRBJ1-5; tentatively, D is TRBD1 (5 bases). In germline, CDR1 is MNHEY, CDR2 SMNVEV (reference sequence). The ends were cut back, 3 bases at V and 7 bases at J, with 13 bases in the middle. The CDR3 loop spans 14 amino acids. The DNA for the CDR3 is TGTGCCAGCAGTTTTATGGGGGAAGGCCAGCCCCAGCATTTT. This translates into CASSFMGEGQPQHF.

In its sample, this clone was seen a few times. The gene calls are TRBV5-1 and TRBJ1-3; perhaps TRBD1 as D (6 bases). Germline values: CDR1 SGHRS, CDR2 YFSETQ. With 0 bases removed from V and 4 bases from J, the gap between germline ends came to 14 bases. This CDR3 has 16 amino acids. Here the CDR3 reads CASSLAPGARGNTIYF. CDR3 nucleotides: TGCGCCAGCAGCTTGGCCCCGGGGGCGAGGGGAAACACCATATATTTT. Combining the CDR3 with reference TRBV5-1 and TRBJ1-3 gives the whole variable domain KAGVTQTPRYLIKTRGQQVTLSCSPISGHRSVSWYQQTPGQGLQFLFEYFSETQRNKGNFPGRFSGRQFSNSRSEMNVSTLELGDSALYLCASSLAPGARGNTIYFGEGSWLTVV.

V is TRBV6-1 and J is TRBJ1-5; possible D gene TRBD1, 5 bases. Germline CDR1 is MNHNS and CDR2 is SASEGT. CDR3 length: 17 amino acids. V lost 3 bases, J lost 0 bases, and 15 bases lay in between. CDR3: CASSDYQGPYSNQPQHF. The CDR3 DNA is TGTGCCAGCAGTGATTACCAGGGCCCATATAGCAATCAGCCCCAGCATTTT.

This CDR3 is CATTPPGTGSVPLHF. CDR3 DNA sequence: TGTGCAACCACTCCGCCCGGGACAGGGTCTGTACCCCTCCACTTT. The rearrangement links TRBV2 to TRBJ1-6; 9 bases map to TRBD1. The CDR3 has 15 residues. Germline V lookup: CDR1 SNHLY, CDR2 FYNNEI.

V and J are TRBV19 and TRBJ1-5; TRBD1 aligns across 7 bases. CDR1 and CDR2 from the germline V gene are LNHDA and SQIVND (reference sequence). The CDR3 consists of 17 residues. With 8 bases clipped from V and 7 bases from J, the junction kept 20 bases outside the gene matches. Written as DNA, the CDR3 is TGTGCCAGTTCATTCACAGGGGCCCGCTTTCTTTCCCAGCCCCAGCATTTT. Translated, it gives CASSFTGARFLSQPQHF.

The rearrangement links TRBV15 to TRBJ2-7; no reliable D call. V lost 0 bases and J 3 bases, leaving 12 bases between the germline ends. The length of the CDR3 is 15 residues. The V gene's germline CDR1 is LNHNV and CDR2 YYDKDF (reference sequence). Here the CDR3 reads CATSREWATGYEQYF. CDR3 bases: TGTGCCACCAGCAGAGAGTGGGCGACCGGCTACGAGCAGTACTTC. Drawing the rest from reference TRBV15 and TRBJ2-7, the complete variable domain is DAMVIQNPRYQVTQFGKPVTLSCSQTLNHNVMYWYQQKSSQAPKLLFHYYDKDFNNEADTPDNFQSRRPNTSFCFLDIRSPGLGDTAMYLCATSREWATGYEQYFGPGTRLTVT.

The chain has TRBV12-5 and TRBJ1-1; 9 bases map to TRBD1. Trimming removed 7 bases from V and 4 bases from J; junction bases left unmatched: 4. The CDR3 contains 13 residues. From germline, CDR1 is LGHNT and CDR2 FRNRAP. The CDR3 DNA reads TGTGCTAGTGTCGTGGACAGGGGCACTGAAGCTTTCTTT. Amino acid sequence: CASVVDRGTEAFF.

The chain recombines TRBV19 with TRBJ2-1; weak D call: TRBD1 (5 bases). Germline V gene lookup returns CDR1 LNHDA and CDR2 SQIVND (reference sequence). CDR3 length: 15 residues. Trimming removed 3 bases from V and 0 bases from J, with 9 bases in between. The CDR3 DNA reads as TGTGCCAGTAGTATTAGTGGGGCCTCCTACAATGAGCAGTTCTTC. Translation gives CASSISGASYNEQFF.

The CDR3 loop is CASSLVGYGYTF. The CDR3 DNA is TGTGCCAGCAGCTTAGTAGGCTATGGCTACACCTTC. This chain uses TRBV11-3 with TRBJ1-2, with unresolved D. V was trimmed by 1 base and J by 4 bases, leaving 4 bases between them. This CDR3 is built from 12 residues. Germline assignment: CDR1 SGHNT and CDR2 YENEEA.

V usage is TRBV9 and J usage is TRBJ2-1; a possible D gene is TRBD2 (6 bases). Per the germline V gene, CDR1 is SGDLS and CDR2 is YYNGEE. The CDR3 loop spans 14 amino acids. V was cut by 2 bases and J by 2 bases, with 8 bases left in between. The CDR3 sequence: CASSVGGTYNEQFF. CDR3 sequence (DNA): TGTGCCAGCAGCGTCGGCGGGACCTACAATGAGCAGTTCTTC.

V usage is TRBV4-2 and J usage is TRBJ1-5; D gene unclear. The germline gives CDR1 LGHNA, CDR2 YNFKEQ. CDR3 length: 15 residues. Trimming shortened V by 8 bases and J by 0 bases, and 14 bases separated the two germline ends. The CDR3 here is CASSAARHSNQPQHF. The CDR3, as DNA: TGTGCCAGCTCTGCCGCGAGGCATAGCAATCAGCCCCAGCATTTT.

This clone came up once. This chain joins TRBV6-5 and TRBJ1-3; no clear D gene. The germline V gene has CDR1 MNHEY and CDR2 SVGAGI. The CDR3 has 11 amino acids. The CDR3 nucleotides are TGTCCCAACGCCCCAGGAAACACCATATATTTT. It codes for CPNAPGNTIYF.